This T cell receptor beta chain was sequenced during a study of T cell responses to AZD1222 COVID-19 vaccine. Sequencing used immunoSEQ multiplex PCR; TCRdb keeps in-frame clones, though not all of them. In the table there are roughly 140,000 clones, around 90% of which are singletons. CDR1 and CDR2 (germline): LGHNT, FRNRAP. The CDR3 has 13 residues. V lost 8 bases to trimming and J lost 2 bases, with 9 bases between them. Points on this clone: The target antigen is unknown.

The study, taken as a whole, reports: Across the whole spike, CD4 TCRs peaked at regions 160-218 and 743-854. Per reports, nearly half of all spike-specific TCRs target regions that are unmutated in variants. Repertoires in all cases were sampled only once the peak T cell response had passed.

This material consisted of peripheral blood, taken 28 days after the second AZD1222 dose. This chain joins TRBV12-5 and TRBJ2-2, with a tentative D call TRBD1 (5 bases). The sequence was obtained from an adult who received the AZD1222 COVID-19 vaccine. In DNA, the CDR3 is TGTGCTAGTAGGGGTCCTAACACCGGGGAGCTGTTTTTT. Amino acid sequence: CASRGPNTGELFF.